Below are 27 T cell receptor beta chains sequenced from a single sample in a study of OX40 agonist ivuxolimab in advanced cancers. The repertoire was sequenced with immunoSEQ multiplex PCR; TCRdb's copy has only in-frame clones and lacks some. The sample lists 65,000 to 70,000 clones, 80% to 90% seen once, with under 0.5% in the top ten. The source was CD4+ or CD8+ T cells sorted from blood, collected in a trial of the OX40 agonist ivuxolimab. The receptors were gathered from an adult with an advanced solid tumor such as melanoma, head and neck, liver or kidney cancer.

Of note for this clone: Other DNA sequences of this sample code for an identical CDR3. The chain uses TRBV5-1 and TRBJ2-3, with D possibly matching TRBD2 (5 bases). This CDR3 contains 15 residues. Germline V CDR1 and CDR2: SGHRS, YFSETQ. V gave up 3 bases and J gave up 1 base, with 12 bases separating them. CDR3 protein: CASSSAGWGTDTQYF. For the CDR3, the DNA is TGCGCCAGCAGCTCGGCGGGCTGGGGCACAGATACGCAGTATTTT.

The CDR3 DNA reads TGTGCCAGCAGCTTGTTAAGGAATAGGGCTAGCGGGGATGAAAAACTGTTTTTT. Translating gives CASSLLRNRASGDEKLFF. The chain joins TRBV5-6 to TRBJ1-4; D gene unclear. This CDR3 comprises 18 residues. Looked up from germline, CDR1 is SGHDT and CDR2 is YYEEEE. V dropped 1 base and J dropped 6 bases, with 22 bases sitting between them.

The J gene is TRBJ2-2, the V gene TRBV10-3; TRBD2 matches at 8 bases. The V gene end was trimmed by 3 bases and the J gene end by 0 bases; junction bases not matched to a gene: 3. The CDR3 runs to 16 residues. From germline, CDR1 is ENHRY and CDR2 SYGVKD. Here the CDR3 reads CAISDSGTSNTGELFF. The CDR3 nucleotides read TGTGCCATCAGTGATAGCGGGACTTCGAACACCGGGGAGCTGTTTTTT.

V gene TRBV23-1 combines with J gene TRBJ1-6, with TRBD1 as a possible D gene (6 bases). TRBV23-1 belongs to the ORF category, with a function that is uncertain. The CDR3 is made up of 15 amino acids. The ends were cut back, 2 bases at V and 2 bases at J, with 7 bases in the middle. This CDR3 is CASSQRGPYNSPLHF. In nucleotides, the CDR3 is TGCGCCAGCAGTCAACGGGGGCCCTATAATTCACCCCTCCACTTT.

The J gene is TRBJ1-5, the V gene TRBV4-2; D is unresolved. Germline loops: CDR1 LGHNA, CDR2 YNFKEQ. The ends were cut back, 1 base at V and 5 bases at J, with 12 bases in the middle. The CDR3 runs to 15 residues. CDR3 sequence reads: CASSQGFRGDQPQHF. In nucleotides, the CDR3 is TGTGCCAGCAGCCAAGGTTTTCGGGGAGATCAGCCCCAGCATTTT.

The chain links TRBV19 to TRBJ1-4; TRBD1 matches at 11 bases. This CDR3 is built from 16 residues. Germline CDR1 LNHDA, CDR2 SQIVND (reference sequence). V shed 5 bases and J 7 bases; nucleotides not matched to a gene: 9. The CDR3 spells CASSGRTGGAFEKLFF. CDR3 bases: TGTGCCAGTAGTGGGAGGACAGGGGGCGCTTTTGAAAAACTGTTTTTT.

The gene calls are TRBV5-1 and TRBJ1-4; D is unclear. The CDR3 length is 11 residues. V lost 0 bases to trimming and J lost 6 bases, with 0 bases between them. Germline values: CDR1 SGHRS, CDR2 YFSETQ. The CDR3 spells CASSLDEKLFF. Written as DNA, the CDR3 is TGCGCCAGCAGCTTGGATGAAAAACTGTTTTTT.

The chain uses TRBV10-3 and TRBJ1-6; maybe TRBD1 (5 bases). V lost 8 bases and J lost 5, with 10 bases in between. Germline CDR1 ENHRY, CDR2 SYGVKD. CDR3 size: 13 residues. Here the CDR3 DNA reads TGTGCCATCGGGGGGGAAAATAATTCACCCCTCCACTTT. Its translation is CAIGGENNSPLHF.

This clone turned up a few times. V usage is TRBV30 and J usage is TRBJ1-1; D is ambiguous. V lost 3 bases, J lost 6 bases, and 14 bases lay in between. Looked up from germline, CDR1 is GTSNPN and CDR2 is SVGIG (reference sequence). This CDR3 has 13 residues. The CDR3: CAWRLERVSEAFF. The CDR3 bases are TGTGCCTGGAGGCTAGAGAGGGTGTCTGAAGCTTTCTTT.

The chain combines TRBV19 with TRBJ1-1, with D tentatively TRBD1 (5 bases). The germline V and J ends were trimmed by 7 bases and 11 bases, with 14 bases remaining between them. CDR3 length: 11 amino acids. Germline V gene data show CDR1 as LNHDA and CDR2 as SQIVND (reference sequence). The CDR3 here is CASKDKGKAFF. Here the CDR3 DNA reads TGTGCCAGTAAGGACAAGGGAAAGGCTTTCTTT.

This clone was seen once. The V gene is TRBV11-2, the J gene TRBJ2-3; TRBD2 aligns across 12 bases. CDR3 size: 16 residues. The trim removed 6 bases at V and 11 bases at J, leaving 15 bases unmatched. The germline V gene encodes CDR1 SGHAT and CDR2 FQNNGV. The CDR3, as DNA: TGTGCCAGCAGTCAGGCCGGGACTAGCGGGCGAGAAAGGCAGTATTTT. It is translated as CASSQAGTSGRERQYF.

The rearrangement links TRBV4-2 to TRBJ1-4, with 8 bases identical to TRBD1. CDR3 size: 15 residues. The germline CDR1 and CDR2 sequences are LGHNA and YNFKEQ. The V gene end was trimmed by 5 bases and the J gene end by 7 bases; junction bases not matched to a gene: 9. CDR3 sequence reads: CASSVRQGRPEKLFF. DNA of the CDR3: TGTGCCAGCAGCGTGCGACAGGGGCGACCTGAAAAACTGTTTTTT.

The CDR3 DNA reads as TGTGCCAGCAGCTATTTAGGGGACAGGAACACCGGGGAGCTGTTTTTT. It specifies CASSYLGDRNTGELFF. The rearrangement links TRBV5-4 to TRBJ2-2; 7 nucleotides agree with TRBD1. The germline gives CDR1 SGHNT, CDR2 YYREEE (reference sequence). The CDR3 has 16 residues. The V and J ends lost 3 bases and 1 base, in that order; junction bases with no gene match: 6.

This chain connects TRBV5-1 to TRBJ2-7; 7 bases are a match to TRBD1. CDR1 and CDR2 (germline): SGHRS, YFSETQ. The V gene end was trimmed by 6 bases and the J gene end by 7 bases; junction bases not matched to a gene: 16. This CDR3 has 15 amino acids. CDR3 DNA: TGCGCCAGCACCCTGGAAGACCGGCCAGGGGGAGAGCAGTACTTC. Translation: CASTLEDRPGGEQYF.

The CDR3 sequence: CAISVSGVIYNEQFF. CDR3 DNA sequence: TGTGCCATCAGTGTGTCGGGGGTCATATACAATGAGCAGTTCTTC. V is TRBV10-3 and J is TRBJ2-1; D is perhaps TRBD2 (6 bases). Germline V gives CDR1 ENHRY, CDR2 SYGVKD. Between the trimmed V and J ends, which lost 4 bases and 4 bases, there was a span of 14 bases. The CDR3 is 15 residues long.

The genes are TRBV5-4 and TRBJ2-3; 10 bases fit TRBD2. CDR3 length equals 15 residues. With 0 bases clipped from V and 4 bases from J, the junction kept 2 bases outside the gene matches. Per germline, CDR1 SGHNT and CDR2 YYREEE (reference sequence). The chain's CDR3 is CASSLEGLAADTQYF. The CDR3 DNA reads TGTGCCAGCAGCTTGGAAGGACTAGCGGCAGATACGCAGTATTTT.

The rearrangement uses TRBV7-3 and TRBJ1-1, with D unclear. There are 14 residues in the CDR3. The germline V gene encodes CDR1 SGHTA and CDR2 FQGTGA. The germline V and J ends were trimmed by 7 bases and 1 base, with 13 bases remaining between them. The CDR3 DNA reads TGTGCCAGCACCCCCGGGCCGGAGAACACTGAAGCTTTCTTT. This translates into CASTPGPENTEAFF.

The chain links TRBV5-5 to TRBJ1-2; weak D call: TRBD1 (6 bases). V was clipped by 0 bases and J by 5 bases, with 11 bases between them. The CDR3 covers 14 residues. Per the germline V gene, CDR1 is SGHKS and CDR2 is YYEKEE (reference sequence). The CDR3, as DNA: TGTGCCAGCAGCTTGGTGACAGGAAATTATGGCTACACCTTC. Encoded protein: CASSLVTGNYGYTF. The full variable domain, with the rest looked up from reference TRBV5-5 and TRBJ1-2, is DAGVTQSPTHLIKTRGQQVTLRCSPISGHKSVSWYQQVLGQGPQFIFQYYEKEERGRGNFPDRFSARQFPNYSSELNVNALLLGDSALYLCASSLVTGNYGYTFGSGTRLTVV.

The chain employs TRBV5-6 and TRBJ2-3, with 9 bases aligning to TRBD2. Germline V gene sequence: CDR1 SGHDT, CDR2 YYEEEE. The CDR3 runs to 15 residues. The V gene end was trimmed by 4 bases and the J gene end by 2 bases; junction bases not matched to a gene: 5. CDR3 coding DNA: TGTGCCAGCAGCGACCTAGCGGGGTTCACAGATACGCAGTATTTT. Encoded protein: CASSDLAGFTDTQYF. Filled out from reference TRBV5-6 and TRBJ2-3, the complete variable domain reads DAGVTQSPTHLIKTRGQQVTLRCSPKSGHDTVSWYQQALGQGPQFIFQYYEEEERQRGNFPDRFSGHQFPNYSSELNVNALLLGDSALYLCASSDLAGFTDTQYFGPGTRLTVL.

The CDR3 region is CASSSQGRDVAETQYF. DNA of the CDR3: TGCGCCAGCAGCTCACAGGGAAGAGATGTAGCGGAGACCCAGTACTTC. The rearrangement joins TRBV5-1 to TRBJ2-5; a possible D gene is TRBD1 (6 bases). Germline lookup yields CDR1 SGHRS and CDR2 YFSETQ. V dropped 3 bases and J dropped 5 bases, with 20 bases sitting between them. The CDR3 runs 16 residues.

This clone was detected only a few times. The chain has TRBV19 and TRBJ2-3; D tentatively fits TRBD1 or TRBD2 (5 bases each). V was shortened by 4 bases and J by 9 bases, with 11 bases between the two germline ends. Germline loops: CDR1 LNHDA, CDR2 SQIVND (reference sequence). The CDR3 contains 12 residues. The chain's CDR3 is CASSNAWGTQYF. For the CDR3, the DNA is TGTGCCAGTAGTAATGCATGGGGGACGCAGTATTTT. The full variable domain, with the rest looked up from reference TRBV19 and TRBJ2-3, is DGGITQSPKYLFRKEGQNVTLSCEQNLNHDAMYWYRQDPGQGLRLIYYSQIVNDFQKGDIAEGYSVSREKKESFPLTVTSAQKNPTAFYLCASSNAWGTQYFGPGTRLTVL.

This chain links TRBV6-1 with TRBJ2-7, with D perhaps TRBD1 or TRBD2 (5 bases each). This CDR3 is 15 amino acids long. Germline CDR1 and CDR2: MNHNS and SASEGT. The V end was cut by 4 bases, the J end by 0 bases, with 13 bases between. CDR3 residues: CASSGRDAISYEQYF. In DNA form, the CDR3 reads TGTGCCAGCAGTGGCCGGGACGCCATCTCCTACGAGCAGTACTTC.

This clone was seen a single time. The V call is TRBV6-5, the J call TRBJ1-1; D not certain. Trimming cost V 7 bases and J 1 base, with 4 bases left between them. This CDR3 has 11 amino acids. Germline V CDR1 and CDR2: MNHEY, SVGAGI. In DNA form, the CDR3 reads TGTGCCAGCAACACGAACACTGAAGCTTTCTTT. Translating it yields CASNTNTEAFF.

The chain is built from TRBV10-3 and TRBJ1-4; D is undetermined. Germline CDR1 reads ENHRY; CDR2 reads SYGVKD. The germline V and J ends were trimmed by 10 bases and 0 bases, with 9 bases remaining between them. The CDR3 is made up of 13 amino acids. CDR3 protein: CATKGATNEKLFF. Here the CDR3 DNA reads TGTGCCACCAAGGGTGCAACTAATGAAAAACTGTTTTTT.

The chain uses TRBV5-1 and TRBJ1-6; TRBD1 matches 8 bases. V shed 7 bases, J shed 7 bases, and the junction held 7 bases outside the gene matches. This CDR3 is 14 amino acids long. In germline, CDR1 is SGHRS, CDR2 YFSETQ. The DNA for the CDR3 is TGCGCCAGCGGACAGGGTTCCGAGAATTCACCCCTCCACTTT. This encodes CASGQGSENSPLHF.

V is TRBV11-2 and J is TRBJ1-1; D is unclear. V gave up 1 base and J gave up 0 bases, with 6 bases separating them. The CDR3 loop spans 14 amino acids. Germline V gene sequence: CDR1 SGHAT, CDR2 FQNNGV. This CDR3 is CASSLARMNTEAFF. The CDR3 region has the DNA TGTGCCAGCAGCTTAGCTCGGATGAACACTGAAGCTTTCTTT. The complete variable domain, with remaining parts taken from reference TRBV11-2 and TRBJ1-1, reads EAGVAQSPRYKIIEKRQSVAFWCNPISGHATLYWYQQILGQGPKLLIQFQNNGVVDDSQLPKDRFSAERLKGVDSTLKIQPAKLEDSAVYLCASSLARMNTEAFFGQGTRLTVV.

This clone was detected a few times. The chain is built from TRBV18 and TRBJ1-2, with D maybe TRBD1 (6 bases). The CDR3 spans 14 residues. Germline V lookup: CDR1 KGHSH, CDR2 LQKENI. V gave up 2 bases and J gave up 4 bases, with 11 bases separating them. Here the CDR3 reads CASSPSRTAYGYTF. The DNA of the CDR3 is TGTGCCAGCTCACCATCGAGGACAGCCTATGGCTACACCTTC.